A selection of T cell receptor beta chains follows, all from one sample in a study of blood T cell repertoires in COVID-19. Generated by immunoSEQ multiplex PCR, the TCRdb table keeps only in-frame clones and is missing some. The table records over 450,000 clones, roughly nine tenths of them present only once. The sample was peripheral blood. The receptors derive from a woman between 45 and 60 years old with COVID-19, enrolled during active disease. Both conserved end residues are part of each CDR3. A D gene is named only where the DNA matches it firmly. Clone size is shown for a subset of rows, as once, few, many or a class of expanded clone.

>-|12|TRBV5-1|-|TRBJ2-1
CASSLLGDEQFF
TGCGCCAGCAGCTTGCTAGGAGATGAGCAGTTCTTC
>-|13|TRBV7-3|-|TRBJ2-3
CASSLTITDTQYF
TGTGCCAGCAGTCTTACTATCACAGATACGCAGTATTTT
>TRBD1|15|TRBV29-1|-|TRBJ2-5
CSVDAPDRGQETQYF
TGCAGCGTCGACGCCCCCGACAGGGGCCAAGAGACCCAGTACTTC
>-|13|TRBV18|-|TRBJ1-3
CASSPGEANTIYF
TGTGCCAGCTCACCAGGGGAGGCGAACACCATATATTTT
>-|15|TRBV5-1|-|TRBJ1-3
CASSSDSYSGNTIYF
TGCGCCAGCAGCTCCGACAGCTACTCTGGAAACACCATATATTTT
>-|14|TRBV6-5|few|TRBJ1-6
CASITGNFNSPLHF
TGTGCCAGCATAACAGGGAACTTCAATTCACCCCTCCACTTT
>-|15|TRBV6-5|once|TRBJ2-1
CASSSPRAGDREQFF
TGTGCCAGCAGTTCCCCCCGGGCGGGGGACAGGGAGCAGTTCTTC
>-|15|TRBV9|-|TRBJ1-1
CASSPPGRLESEAFF
TGTGCCAGCAGCCCCCCCGGGAGGCTAGAATCTGAAGCTTTCTTT
>-|12|TRBV3-1/TRBV3-2|-|TRBJ2-1
CASSQDPDEQFF
TGTGCCAGCAGCCAAGATCCCGATGAGCAGTTCTTC
>-|14|TRBV7-2|few|TRBJ1-1
CASSLPGRGPEAFF
TGTGCCAGCAGCTTACCTGGCAGGGGCCCTGAAGCTTTCTTT
>-|12|TRBV9|-|TRBJ1-1
CASGAENTEAFF
TGTGCCAGCGGGGCGGAAAACACTGAAGCTTTCTTT
>TRBD1|15|TRBV19|once|TRBJ2-1
CASSIGTGFNNEQFF
TGTGCCAGTAGTATAGGGACAGGCTTCAACAATGAGCAGTTCTTC
>-|11|TRBV19|few|TRBJ1-5
CASSNGQPQHF
TGTGCCAGTAGTAACGGGCAGCCCCAGCATTTT
>-|13|TRBV5-1|-|TRBJ2-4
CASSLEAGVIQYF
TGCGCCAGCAGCTTGGAGGCCGGGGTCATTCAGTACTTC
>-|12|TRBV12-3/TRBV12-4|once|TRBJ1-2
CASSLGRGFYTF
TGTGCCAGCAGTTTGGGCAGGGGATTCTACACCTTC
>-|15|TRBV4-1|-|TRBJ1-2
CASSPSPGGGYGYTF
TGCGCCAGCAGCCCCTCTCCGGGGGGCGGCTATGGCTACACCTTC
>-|14|TRBV27|-|TRBJ2-3
CASSAGQSTDTQYF
TGTGCCAGCAGTGCCGGACAGAGCACAGATACGCAGTATTTT
>TRBD1|14|TRBV24-1|-|TRBJ1-2
CATSDLGDSYGYTF
TGTGCCACCAGTGATTTAGGGGACAGCTATGGCTACACCTTC
>TRBD1|14|TRBV6-6|-|TRBJ1-5
CASSSTGGNQPQHF
TGTGCCAGCAGCAGTACAGGGGGCAATCAGCCCCAGCATTTT
>TRBD2|13|TRBV5-6|-|TRBJ2-1
CASLSGSHNEQFF
TGTGCCAGCCTTAGCGGGTCCCACAATGAGCAGTTCTTC